The rows below give T cell receptor beta chains drawn from one sample of a study of T cell responses to AZD1222 COVID-19 vaccine. Data came from immunoSEQ multiplex PCR; TCRdb stores just in-frame clones and leaves some out. This sample has more than 100,000 clones, with 80% to 90% found just once. The sample consisted of peripheral blood, taken on day 0 of AZD1222 vaccination. The receptors were gathered from an adult in good health. Each CDR3 is given with its conserved first and last residue.

>TRBV19|TRBJ2-1
CASSISSGRTTNEQFF
>TRBV27|TRBJ2-7
CASSSSYEQYF
>TRBV7-3|TRBJ2-7
CASSLLGGQVASYEQYF
>TRBV7-2|TRBJ1-2
CASTPKGAGNYGYTF
>TRBV19|TRBJ1-5
CASSLQGYQPQHF
>TRBV11-2|TRBJ2-7
CASSLTSASKYEQYF
>TRBV24-1|TRBJ2-2
CATSAGQAAGELFF
>TRBV6-5|TRBJ2-7
CASSRLAGSYEQYF
>TRBV28|TRBJ2-6
CASSLWVGSGANVLTF
>TRBV7-2|TRBJ1-1
CASSLGGTNTEAFF
>TRBV20-1|TRBJ1-6
CSASRRLSSYNSPLHF
>TRBV7-3|TRBJ2-2
CASSVGRVAGELFF
>TRBV5-8|TRBJ2-7
CASSRFQGSEQYF
>TRBV11-3|TRBJ2-7
CASSSWTGGEQYF
>TRBV28|TRBJ2-3
CASRPGPLPTDTQYF
>TRBV20-1|TRBJ1-3
CSAQGGNTIYF
>TRBV3-1/TRBV3-2|TRBJ1-4
CASSLRTGLNEKLFF
>TRBV12-3/TRBV12-4|TRBJ2-1
CASSLRSYNEQFF
>TRBV11-3|TRBJ2-5
CASSLSGQFETQYF